This T cell receptor (beta chain) was observed in a study of cytomegalovirus exposure and HLA in healthy donors. The study, taken as a whole, reports: Rates of TCR association differed by HLA locus in a later analysis, with DRB1 highest and HLA-C lowest. A previous analysis found most TCR beta V segments productive roughly 87% or roughly 30% of the time. In vitro testing confirmed three CMV-associated chains as specific for CMV antigens.

PCR involved 60 Vbeta and 13 Jbeta primers. Clones were sequenced by immunoSEQ multiplex PCR, and TCRdb holds only the in-frame ones, with some missing. The table has some 170,000 clones, approximately 79% seen once; the top ten hold about 1.3%. The CDR3 has 19 amino acids. The V and J ends lost 1 base and 1 base, in that order; junction bases with no gene match: 10. Looked up from germline, CDR1 is MGHRA and CDR2 is YSYEKL. Regarding this clone: What it binds is unknown.

At sampling all donors were nominally healthy, likely with unrecorded immune exposures. The material sequenced was PBMCs. The chain joins TRBV4-1 to TRBJ2-3; 11 bases align to TRBD2. The origin of this receptor is a man in his fifties or sixties in good health and CMV-seronegative. DNA for the CDR3: TGCGCCAGCAGCCAAGTTTGGACCCAACTAGCGGGGGGCACAGATACGCAGTATTTT. It yields the protein CASSQVWTQLAGGTDTQYF.